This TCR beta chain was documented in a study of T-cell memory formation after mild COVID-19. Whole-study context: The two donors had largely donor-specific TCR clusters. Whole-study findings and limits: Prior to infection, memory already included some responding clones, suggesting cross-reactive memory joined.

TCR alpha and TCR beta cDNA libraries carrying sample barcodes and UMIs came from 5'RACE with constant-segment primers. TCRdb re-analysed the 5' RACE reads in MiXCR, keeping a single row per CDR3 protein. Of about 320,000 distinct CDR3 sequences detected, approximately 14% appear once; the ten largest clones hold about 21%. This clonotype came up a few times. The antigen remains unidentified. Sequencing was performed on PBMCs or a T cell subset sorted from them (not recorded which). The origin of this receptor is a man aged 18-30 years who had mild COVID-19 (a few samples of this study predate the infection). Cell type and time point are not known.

The CDR3 region is CASSQDLTVTHKNIQYF. CDR3 coding DNA: TGCGCCAGCAGCCAAGATCTGACAGTAACACACAAAAACATTCAGTACTTC. The chain is built from TRBV4-3 and TRBJ2-4; a weak D match, TRBD1 (5 bases). There are 17 residues in the CDR3. With 0 bases removed from V and 3 bases from J, the gap between germline ends came to 15 bases. CDR1 is LGHNA, CDR2 YSLEER, per germline.